These T cell receptor beta chains were read from a single sample in a study of blood T cells in healthy people across ages. TCRdb redid the calling of the 5' RACE reads with MiXCR, one entry per CDR3 protein. The profile shows approximately 400,000 distinct CDR3 sequences, about 49% of them singletons. Sequenced: blood. The origin of the receptors is a man between 60 and 75 years old in good health. CDR3s include the opening cysteine and the closing phenylalanine or tryptophan. Each record gives: D gene, J gene, clone size, V gene, CDR3 protein, CDR3 DNA. The D gene is left open where the match is weak. Clone size is shown for a subset of rows, as once, few, many or a class of expanded clone.

d_gene: -; j_gene: TRBJ2-3; abundance: -; v_gene: TRBV9; CDR3aa: CASSVGGTSYGTDTQYF; CDR3nt: TGTGCCAGCAGCGTAGGGGGAACTAGTTATGGAACAGATACGCAGTATTTT
d_gene: TRBD2; j_gene: TRBJ2-7; abundance: -; v_gene: TRBV4-2; CDR3aa: CASSRGTSGGEAPYEQYF; CDR3nt: TGTGCCAGCAGCCGAGGGACTAGCGGGGGGGAGGCTCCCTACGAGCAGTACTTC
d_gene: -; j_gene: TRBJ1-6; abundance: -; v_gene: TRBV20-1; CDR3aa: CSAQQGSSYNSPLHF; CDR3nt: TGCAGTGCTCAACAGGGAAGCTCCTATAATTCACCCCTCCACTTT
d_gene: TRBD2; j_gene: TRBJ2-1; abundance: -; v_gene: TRBV7-9; CDR3aa: CASSLGAGGRDEQFF; CDR3nt: TGTGCCAGCAGCCTAGGAGCGGGAGGGCGGGATGAGCAGTTCTTC
d_gene: -; j_gene: TRBJ2-3; abundance: -; v_gene: TRBV27; CDR3aa: CASSLSRAVVTDTQYF; CDR3nt: TGTGCCAGCAGTCTCAGTAGGGCGGTAGTAACAGATACGCAGTATTTT
d_gene: -; j_gene: TRBJ2-1; abundance: many; v_gene: TRBV28; CDR3aa: CASHPGPLIPQFF; CDR3nt: TGTGCCAGCCACCCGGGCCCCCTGATCCCCCAGTTCTTC
d_gene: TRBD1; j_gene: TRBJ2-5; abundance: once; v_gene: TRBV7-8; CDR3aa: CASSSGQPGQETQYF; CDR3nt: TGTGCCAGCAGCTCGGGACAGCCGGGCCAAGAGACCCAGTACTTC
d_gene: -; j_gene: TRBJ2-7; abundance: -; v_gene: TRBV7-9; CDR3aa: CAGGQQPYEQYF; CDR3nt: TGTGCCGGCGGACAGCAGCCCTACGAGCAGTACTTC
d_gene: TRBD2; j_gene: TRBJ2-3; abundance: -; v_gene: TRBV28; CDR3aa: CASSFGGRATDTQYF; CDR3nt: TGTGCCAGCAGTTTCGGCGGGAGGGCGACAGATACGCAGTATTTT
d_gene: -; j_gene: TRBJ2-7; abundance: -; v_gene: TRBV11-1; CDR3aa: CANNLFEGSLNEQYF; CDR3nt: TGTGCCAACAACTTGTTTGAAGGTTCCCTCAACGAGCAGTACTTC
d_gene: -; j_gene: TRBJ2-3; abundance: -; v_gene: TRBV12-3/TRBV12-4; CDR3aa: CASRLDTDTQYF; CDR3nt: TGTGCCAGCAGATTAGACACAGATACGCAGTATTTT
d_gene: -; j_gene: TRBJ2-3; abundance: -; v_gene: TRBV29-1; CDR3aa: CSVGGDMQYF; CDR3nt: TGCAGCGTTGGGGGAGATATGCAGTATTTT
d_gene: -; j_gene: TRBJ1-2; abundance: few; v_gene: TRBV29-1; CDR3aa: CSVMRDYGYTF; CDR3nt: TGCAGCGTTATGAGAGACTATGGCTACACCTTC
d_gene: -; j_gene: TRBJ2-5; abundance: -; v_gene: TRBV5-5; CDR3aa: CASSLNPRVETQYF; CDR3nt: TGTGCCAGCAGCTTGAATCCCAGGGTAGAGACCCAGTACTTC
d_gene: TRBD1; j_gene: TRBJ1-1; abundance: -; v_gene: TRBV20-1; CDR3aa: CSPRWQGGVGTEAFF; CDR3nt: TGCAGTCCGAGGTGGCAGGGGGGAGTTGGCACTGAAGCTTTCTTT
d_gene: -; j_gene: TRBJ2-7; abundance: -; v_gene: TRBV14; CDR3aa: CASSQGWGSYEQYF; CDR3nt: TGTGCCAGCAGCCAGGGGTGGGGATCCTACGAGCAGTACTTC
d_gene: TRBD1; j_gene: TRBJ1-2; abundance: few; v_gene: TRBV4-3; CDR3aa: CASSQGVVRDRGLLYGYTF; CDR3nt: TGCGCCAGCAGCCAAGGGGTAGTCCGGGACAGGGGGCTGTTGTATGGCTACACCTTC
d_gene: -; j_gene: TRBJ1-5; abundance: -; v_gene: TRBV15; CDR3aa: CATSFPRPDRYSNQPQHF; CDR3nt: TGTGCCACCAGCTTCCCTCGGCCCGACAGATATAGCAATCAGCCCCAGCATTTT
d_gene: -; j_gene: TRBJ2-5; abundance: -; v_gene: TRBV11-2; CDR3aa: CASSLVGASETGETQYF; CDR3nt: TGTGCCAGCAGCTTAGTTGGGGCTAGCGAAACGGGAGAGACCCAGTACTTC
d_gene: TRBD2; j_gene: TRBJ2-3; abundance: many; v_gene: TRBV20-1; CDR3aa: CSAGVREVGTDTQYF; CDR3nt: TGCAGTGCTGGGGTGCGGGAGGTTGGCACAGATACGCAGTATTTT
d_gene: -; j_gene: TRBJ2-3; abundance: few; v_gene: TRBV20-1; CDR3aa: CSARGEYTDTQYF; CDR3nt: TGCAGTGCTAGGGGGGAATACACAGATACGCAGTATTTT
d_gene: TRBD2; j_gene: TRBJ2-7; abundance: -; v_gene: TRBV5-1; CDR3aa: CASSLESSGRYEQYF; CDR3nt: TGCGCCAGCAGCTTGGAGTCTAGCGGGAGATACGAGCAGTACTTC
d_gene: -; j_gene: TRBJ2-7; abundance: few; v_gene: TRBV4-1; CDR3aa: CASSQASRGDYEQYF; CDR3nt: TGCGCCAGCAGCCAAGCTTCCAGGGGGGACTACGAGCAGTACTTC
d_gene: TRBD2; j_gene: TRBJ2-1; abundance: -; v_gene: TRBV6-2/TRBV6-3; CDR3aa: CASRTSESMNEQFF; CDR3nt: TGTGCCAGCAGAACTAGCGAGAGTATGAATGAGCAGTTCTTC
d_gene: -; j_gene: TRBJ1-1; abundance: few; v_gene: TRBV27; CDR3aa: CASSLQVDGAEAFF; CDR3nt: TGTGCCAGCAGTCTACAGGTTGATGGCGCTGAAGCTTTCTTT
d_gene: TRBD1; j_gene: TRBJ2-6; abundance: -; v_gene: TRBV3-1; CDR3aa: CASSQAGGKSGANVLTF; CDR3nt: TGTGCCAGCAGCCAAGCAGGGGGTAAGTCTGGGGCCAACGTCCTGACTTTC
d_gene: TRBD1; j_gene: TRBJ2-1; abundance: -; v_gene: TRBV28; CDR3aa: CASRRQGLNEQFF; CDR3nt: TGTGCCAGCAGAAGACAGGGGCTCAATGAGCAGTTCTTC
d_gene: -; j_gene: TRBJ2-3; abundance: -; v_gene: TRBV7-2; CDR3aa: CASSAQPGTQYF; CDR3nt: TGTGCCAGCTCAGCGCAACCAGGTACGCAGTATTTT